These T cell receptor beta chains were read from a single sample in a study of glioma-infiltrating T cells. TCRdb fed the multiplex PCR reads into MiXCR, producing one record per CDR3 protein. Of a few hundred thousand distinct CDR3 sequences listed, about two fifths are singletons. Source material: glioma tissue, nonneoplastic brain tissue, or PBMCs (not recorded which). Source of these receptors: a human donor with low-grade glioma or glioblastoma, undergoing nonglioma brain surgery, or in good health (not recorded which). The CDR3 runs from the conserved cysteine through the conserved F or W. A D gene is named only where the DNA matches it firmly.

CASSPGLAKTQYF,TRBJ2-5,TRBV5-4,TRBD2
CASRSVDRGQETQYF,TRBJ2-5,TRBV28,TRBD1
CSAVRRQGVVNQPQHF,TRBJ1-5,TRBV20-1,TRBD1
CASSLEHAGTAYEQYF,TRBJ2-7,TRBV4-3,NA
CASTLNKDRSYEQYF,TRBJ2-7,TRBV6-1,NA
CASSDPDGWTEAFF,TRBJ1-1,TRBV6-1,NA
CATSRDPLALAGEATGYNEQFF,TRBJ2-1,TRBV15,TRBD2
CASSFTGLTNTEAFF,TRBJ1-1,TRBV6-1,NA
CASRRETVDNSPLHF,TRBJ1-6,TRBV2,NA
CTQTRGNTEAFF,TRBJ1-1,TRBV20-1,NA
CASSLLGAASGVDTQYF,TRBJ2-3,TRBV27,TRBD2
CARNSPGLTNTEPFF,TRBJ1-1,TRBV2,NA
CASSFGGTNTEAFF,TRBJ1-1,TRBV28,NA
CASSEDLNGQPQHF,TRBJ1-5,TRBV7-9,NA
CATSVDTYTDTQYF,TRBJ2-3,TRBV24-1,NA
CASSAWTSGNYEQYF,TRBJ2-7,TRBV6-2/TRBV6-3,TRBD2
CASSGTEQYGYTF,TRBJ1-2,TRBV6-2/TRBV6-3,NA
CASSFQPGLAKNIQYF,TRBJ2-4,TRBV7-2,NA
CASSRLAGNEQFF,TRBJ2-1,TRBV6-4,TRBD2
CASSPMGGIAAEAFF,TRBJ1-1,TRBV7-2,NA
CASSQGGGANEQYF,TRBJ2-7,TRBV4-2,NA
CASSLETGELFF,TRBJ2-2,TRBV7-9,NA
CSARDLQGAPTDTQYF,TRBJ2-3,TRBV20-1,NA
CASTDRDTQETQYF,TRBJ2-5,TRBV6-1,NA
CASSKRQGLEEQYF,TRBJ2-7,TRBV28,TRBD1
CASSQSPSYEQYF,TRBJ2-7,TRBV4-2,NA
CASVFTSTDTQYF,TRBJ2-3,TRBV6-1,NA
CASSEGSLGYAQYF,TRBJ2-3,TRBV2,NA
CASSLSHTQYF,TRBJ2-3,TRBV28,NA
CASRGLGTDTQYF,TRBJ2-3,TRBV6-1,NA
CASTSVWRERGGKNIQYF,TRBJ2-4,TRBV28,NA
CASSLGQLSWKLFF,TRBJ1-4,TRBV12-3/TRBV12-4,NA
CASSLSRTDRSYNLPLHF,TRBJ1-6,TRBV7-2,NA
CASSLNGLSYEQYF,TRBJ2-7,TRBV7-6,NA
CASSLGQVADTGELFF,TRBJ2-2,TRBV28,NA
CASSLGGGVEFF,TRBJ2-1,TRBV5-6,TRBD2
CASSLGAAPNFF,TRBJ1-1,TRBV7-9,NA
CASTLECAGYGYTF,TRBJ1-2,TRBV19,NA
CASTLDGINQTQHF,TRBJ1-5,TRBV12-3/TRBV12-4,NA
CASTLMGQVYEQYF,TRBJ2-7,TRBV12-3/TRBV12-4,TRBD1
CASSTPPGQGYNEQFF,TRBJ2-1,TRBV7-2,TRBD1
CASSLAGQAYEQYF,TRBJ2-7,TRBV12-3/TRBV12-4,TRBD1
CSARDLSLYNEQFF,TRBJ2-1,TRBV20-1,NA
CASSSSSDPTDTQYF,TRBJ2-3,TRBV7-3,NA
CASSPTQGTQYF,TRBJ2-3,TRBV6-2/TRBV6-3,NA
CSAVAASSYEQYF,TRBJ2-7,TRBV20-1,NA
CSDRESPDTQYF,TRBJ2-3,TRBV20-1,NA
CASSPYPPGQGGRTEAFF,TRBJ1-1,TRBV6-1,TRBD1
CASSLEALNQPQHF,TRBJ1-5,TRBV7-2,NA
CASSKGVLGTEAFF,TRBJ1-1,TRBV2,NA
CAISEQGTGTNSPLHF,TRBJ1-6,TRBV10-3,TRBD1